The present entry profiles one T cell receptor (beta chain) with its context. The sample originates from a study of Graves' ophthalmopathy and Graves' hyperthyroidism. With 2 bases removed from V and 0 bases from J, the gap between germline ends came to 11 bases. This CDR3 has 14 amino acids. Germline V gene sequence: CDR1 DFQATT, CDR2 SNEGSKA (reference sequence). TCR beta CDR3 amplification used RNA transcripts. Second-round multiplex PCR came after a first-round RT-PCR that employed HTBI primers. TCRdb itself ran the multiplex PCR reads through MiXCR, one entry per CDR3 protein. The sample has roughly 400,000 distinct CDR3 sequences, approximately 18% seen once; the top ten hold 2.4%.

This chain joins TRBV20-1 and TRBJ2-7; a weak D match, TRBD2 (6 bases). What was sequenced was peripheral blood. The TCR originated in an adult woman with stable Graves' hyperthyroidism. The CDR3 protein is CSARSPGGSYEQYF. The CDR3 coding sequence is TGCAGTGCTAGATCGCCCGGGGGCTCCTACGAGCAGTACTTC.